The present T cell receptor (beta chain) was sequenced within a study of blood T cell repertoires in COVID-19. For the study at large: Some COVID-19 samples were acute and others convalescent; all came from the United States, Italy and Spain. Sources were T cells, B-cell-depleted T cells, or PBMCs; the material itself was cDNA or gDNA.

Methods used by the authors: How many nucleated cells were present was estimated from reference gene primer amplification. Repertoires were generated with immunoSEQ multiplex PCR, while TCRdb's copy carries only in-frame clones and drops some. That table gives V, J and clone size, and the DNA gave D and trimming. Here the sample spans approximately 110,000 clones, approximately 80% being singletons. This sequence originates from a man aged 65 to 79 with active or convalescent COVID-19. The sequenced sample was peripheral blood.

In DNA form, the CDR3 reads TGTGCCAGCAGTTACGTCCCGAGGGAGGGGACTGAAGCTTTCTTT. This sequence encodes CASSYVPREGTEAFF. The J gene is TRBJ1-1, the V gene TRBV27; TRBD1 is a possible D gene (5 bases). The CDR3 consists of 15 residues. Per germline, CDR1 MNHEY and CDR2 SMNVEV (reference sequence). V gave up 4 bases and J gave up 5 bases, with 17 bases separating them.